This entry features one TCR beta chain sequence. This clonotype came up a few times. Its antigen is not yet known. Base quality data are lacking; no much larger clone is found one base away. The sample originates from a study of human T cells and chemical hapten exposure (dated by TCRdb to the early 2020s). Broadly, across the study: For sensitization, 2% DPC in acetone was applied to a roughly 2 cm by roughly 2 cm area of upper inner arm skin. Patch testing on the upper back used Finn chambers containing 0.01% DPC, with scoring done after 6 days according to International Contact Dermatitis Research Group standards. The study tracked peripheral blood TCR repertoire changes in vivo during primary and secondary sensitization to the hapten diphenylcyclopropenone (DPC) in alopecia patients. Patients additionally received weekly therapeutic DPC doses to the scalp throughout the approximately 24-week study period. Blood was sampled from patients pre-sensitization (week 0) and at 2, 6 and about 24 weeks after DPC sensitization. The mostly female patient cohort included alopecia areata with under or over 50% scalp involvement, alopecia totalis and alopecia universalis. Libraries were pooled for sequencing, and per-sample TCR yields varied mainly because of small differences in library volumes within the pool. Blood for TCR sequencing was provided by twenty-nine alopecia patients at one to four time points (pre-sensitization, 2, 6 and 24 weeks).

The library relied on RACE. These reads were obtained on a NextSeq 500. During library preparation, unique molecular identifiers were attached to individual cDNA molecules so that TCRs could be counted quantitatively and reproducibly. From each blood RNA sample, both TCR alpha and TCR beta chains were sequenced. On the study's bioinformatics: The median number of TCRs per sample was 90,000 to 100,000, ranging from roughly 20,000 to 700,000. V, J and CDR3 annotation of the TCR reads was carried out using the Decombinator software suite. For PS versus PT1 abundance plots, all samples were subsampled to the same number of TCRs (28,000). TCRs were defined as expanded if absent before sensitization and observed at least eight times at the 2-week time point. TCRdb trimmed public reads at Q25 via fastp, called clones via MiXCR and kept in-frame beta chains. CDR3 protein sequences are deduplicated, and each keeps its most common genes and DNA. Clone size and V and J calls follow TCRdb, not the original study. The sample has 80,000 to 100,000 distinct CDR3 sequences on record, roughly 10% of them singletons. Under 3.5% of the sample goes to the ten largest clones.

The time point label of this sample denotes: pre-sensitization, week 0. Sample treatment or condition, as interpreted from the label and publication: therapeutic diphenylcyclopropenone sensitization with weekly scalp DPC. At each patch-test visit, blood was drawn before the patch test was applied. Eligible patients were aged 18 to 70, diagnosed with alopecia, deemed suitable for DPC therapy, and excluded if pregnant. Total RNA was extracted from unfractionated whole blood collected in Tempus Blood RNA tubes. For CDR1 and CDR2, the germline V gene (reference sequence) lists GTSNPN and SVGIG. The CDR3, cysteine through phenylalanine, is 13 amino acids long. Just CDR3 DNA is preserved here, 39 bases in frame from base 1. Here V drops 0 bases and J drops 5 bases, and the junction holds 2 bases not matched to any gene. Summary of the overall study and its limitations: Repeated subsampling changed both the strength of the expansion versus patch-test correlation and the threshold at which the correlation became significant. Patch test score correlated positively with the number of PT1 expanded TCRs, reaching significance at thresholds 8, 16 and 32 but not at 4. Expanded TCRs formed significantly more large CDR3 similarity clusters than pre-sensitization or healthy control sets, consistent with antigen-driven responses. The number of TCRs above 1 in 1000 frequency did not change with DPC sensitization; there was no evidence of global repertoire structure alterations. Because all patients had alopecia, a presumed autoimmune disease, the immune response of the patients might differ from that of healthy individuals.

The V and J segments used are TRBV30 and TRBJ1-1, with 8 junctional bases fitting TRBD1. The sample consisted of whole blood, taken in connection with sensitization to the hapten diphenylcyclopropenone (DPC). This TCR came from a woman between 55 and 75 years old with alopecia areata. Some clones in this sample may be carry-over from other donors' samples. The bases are TGTGCCTGGAGTGTACAGGGGGATACTGAAGCTTTCTTT. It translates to CAWSVQGDTEAFF.